A selection of T cell receptor beta chains follows, all from one sample in a study of cytomegalovirus exposure and HLA in healthy donors. The assay was immunoSEQ multiplex PCR, and TCRdb's table has in-frame clones only and misses some. The repertoire holds tens of thousands of clones, with 82% as singletons. The material sequenced was PBMCs. The receptors were sampled from a man aged 18 to 29 in good health and CMV-seronegative. Both conserved end residues are part of each CDR3. D genes are given only for firm matches. Clone size is shown for a subset of rows, as once, few, many or a class of expanded clone.

cdr3_length: 14; clone_size: -; d_call: TRBD2; v_call: TRBV19; j_call: TRBJ2-5; cdr3_aa: CASSLAGGQETQYF; cdr3_nt: TGTGCCAGTAGTCTAGCGGGGGGTCAAGAGACCCAGTACTTC
cdr3_length: 14; clone_size: -; d_call: TRBD1; v_call: TRBV7-8; j_call: TRBJ2-7; cdr3_aa: CASSFGTGSNEQYF; cdr3_nt: TGTGCCAGCAGCTTCGGGACAGGGAGTAACGAGCAGTACTTC
cdr3_length: 14; clone_size: -; d_call: TRBD1; v_call: TRBV27; j_call: TRBJ2-7; cdr3_aa: CASSSRQGAYEQYF; cdr3_nt: TGTGCCAGCAGTTCCCGGCAGGGGGCCTACGAGCAGTACTTC
cdr3_length: 17; clone_size: -; d_call: -; v_call: TRBV28; j_call: TRBJ2-3; cdr3_aa: CASSLSARQPKTDTQYF; cdr3_nt: TGTGCCAGCAGTTTATCGGCCAGGCAACCTAAGACAGATACGCAGTATTTT
cdr3_length: 15; clone_size: -; d_call: TRBD2; v_call: TRBV28; j_call: TRBJ2-1; cdr3_aa: CASNLSGAKYNEQFF; cdr3_nt: TGTGCCAGCAATCTAAGCGGGGCGAAGTACAATGAGCAGTTCTTC
cdr3_length: 14; clone_size: -; d_call: TRBD2; v_call: TRBV6-4; j_call: TRBJ2-3; cdr3_aa: CASSEAGGTDTQYF; cdr3_nt: TGTGCCAGCAGTGAAGCGGGGGGCACAGATACGCAGTATTTT
cdr3_length: 15; clone_size: -; d_call: TRBD1; v_call: TRBV5-1; j_call: TRBJ1-2; cdr3_aa: CASSYTAGTGDGYTF; cdr3_nt: TGCGCCAGCAGCTATACTGCCGGGACAGGGGATGGCTACACCTTC
cdr3_length: 19; clone_size: -; d_call: -; v_call: TRBV10-2; j_call: TRBJ2-6; cdr3_aa: CASSVLGRTEANGANVLTF; cdr3_nt: TGCGCCAGCAGTGTGCTAGGTAGGACAGAAGCGAACGGGGCCAACGTCCTGACTTTC
cdr3_length: 17; clone_size: -; d_call: TRBD2; v_call: TRBV4-2; j_call: TRBJ2-2; cdr3_aa: CASSQDPLAANTGELFF; cdr3_nt: TGTGCCAGCAGCCAAGATCCGCTAGCGGCGAACACCGGGGAGCTGTTTTTT
cdr3_length: 14; clone_size: -; d_call: TRBD1; v_call: TRBV5-4; j_call: TRBJ1-4; cdr3_aa: CASSLGTGDEKLFF; cdr3_nt: TGTGCCAGCAGCCTCGGGACAGGTGATGAAAAACTGTTTTTT
cdr3_length: 13; clone_size: once; d_call: -; v_call: TRBV4-2; j_call: TRBJ1-1; cdr3_aa: CASSPPTFTEAFF; cdr3_nt: TGTGCCAGCAGCCCCCCCACTTTCACTGAAGCTTTCTTT
cdr3_length: 15; clone_size: -; d_call: -; v_call: TRBV7-9; j_call: TRBJ2-2; cdr3_aa: CASSLVHGSTGELFF; cdr3_nt: TGTGCCAGCAGCTTAGTACACGGGTCCACCGGGGAGCTGTTTTTT
cdr3_length: 15; clone_size: few; d_call: TRBD1; v_call: TRBV19; j_call: TRBJ1-5; cdr3_aa: CASSITGQGAQPQHF; cdr3_nt: TGTGCCAGTAGTATAACGGGACAGGGGGCTCAGCCCCAGCATTTT
cdr3_length: 13; clone_size: -; d_call: TRBD1; v_call: TRBV25-1; j_call: TRBJ1-2; cdr3_aa: CASGRTGVQGYTF; cdr3_nt: TGTGCCAGCGGAAGAACAGGGGTACAGGGCTACACCTTC